The 9 T cell receptor beta chains below were found in one sample sequenced in a study of T cells in Graves' hyperthyroidism and ophthalmopathy. Authors of the study amplified TCR beta CDR3 regions from RNA transcripts. Initially, a first-round RT-PCR of the TCR CDR3 employed the HTBI primer set. Using its own MiXCR run on the multiplex PCR reads, TCRdb lists one record per CDR3 protein. The table includes over 650,000 distinct CDR3 sequences, 40% to 55% detected once. The specimen sequenced was peripheral blood or thyroid tissue (not recorded which). The receptors here all came from an adult man with Graves' disease, either hyperthyroidism or ophthalmopathy (not recorded which).

This clonotype was detected a few times. The chain links TRBV20-1 to TRBJ1-1; D is uncertain. Germline CDR1 reads DFQATT; CDR2 reads SNEGSKA (reference sequence). Trimming cost V 0 bases and J 3 bases, with 8 bases left between them. This CDR3 region has 13 residues. The DNA for the CDR3 is TGCAGTGCTAGAGAGCCTGGTTACACTGAAGCTTTCTTT. The encoded protein is CSAREPGYTEAFF.

In its sample, this clonotype was seen many times. The rearrangement uses TRBV20-1 and TRBJ2-7, with a tentative D call TRBD1 (5 bases). Per the germline V gene, CDR1 is DFQATT and CDR2 is SNEGSKA (reference sequence). Deletions cut 5 bases from V and 1 base from J, with 9 bases between. The CDR3 consists of 12 residues. In DNA form, the CDR3 reads TGCAGTGCTCAGACAGCGTCCTACGAGCAGTACTTC. It translates to CSAQTASYEQYF.

This clonotype appeared many times. V and J are TRBV15 and TRBJ1-6, with TRBD1 identical over 9 bases. CDR1 and CDR2 (germline): LNHNV, YYDKDF (reference sequence). Trimming took 0 bases from V and 7 from J; bases not matched to a gene: 13. The CDR3 contains 19 residues. The CDR3 coding sequence is TGTGCCACCAGCAGAGATTTTAACGACAGGGGGTTAAGGAATTCACCCCTCCACTTT. Translating gives CATSRDFNDRGLRNSPLHF.

This clonotype was detected ten times or more. This chain connects TRBV24-1 to TRBJ2-2; D is undetermined. Germline CDR1 is KGHDR and CDR2 is SFDVKD. The ends were cut back, 5 bases at V and 0 bases at J, with 9 bases in the middle. The CDR3 has 15 amino acids. The CDR3 loop reads CATSAGRANTGELFF. In DNA, the CDR3 is TGTGCCACCAGTGCCGGACGAGCGAACACCGGGGAGCTGTTTTTT.

This clonotype appeared many times. At one end the junction does not follow the germline gene, possibly because of a read error. The V and J genes are TRBV2 and TRBJ1-2; TRBD1 agrees at 8 bases. The CDR3 consists of 13 residues. Germline V gene data show CDR1 as SNHLY and CDR2 as FYNNEI. As DNA, the CDR3 is TGTGCCAGCAGCGAAGACAGGGGCGGTGGCTACACCTTC. Encoded protein: CASSEDRGGGYTF.

This clonotype was seen at least ten times. The chain uses TRBV29-1 and TRBJ2-5; D perhaps matches TRBD1 (6 bases). In germline, CDR1 is SQVTM, CDR2 ANQGSEA. V lost 6 bases to trimming and J lost 1 base, with 9 bases between them. There are 12 residues in the CDR3. The CDR3 reads CSVHRVQETQYF. The DNA for the CDR3 is TGCAGCGTCCACAGGGTCCAAGAGACCCAGTACTTC.

This clonotype was seen at least ten times. The chain links TRBV29-1 to TRBJ2-5, with D uncertain. The CDR3 sequence is 12 residues long. V was shortened by 3 bases and J by 6 bases, with 11 bases between the two germline ends. Germline lookup yields CDR1 SQVTM and CDR2 ANQGSEA. CDR3 sequence reads: CSVEDWGKTQYF. In DNA form, the CDR3 reads TGCAGCGTTGAGGATTGGGGAAAGACCCAGTACTTC.

This clonotype has only one observation. The V and J genes are TRBV29-1 and TRBJ1-4; TRBD1 might be the D (5 bases). Germline V lookup: CDR1 SQVTM, CDR2 ANQGSEA. The CDR3 length is 10 residues. V was clipped by 6 bases and J by 10 bases, with 9 bases between them. The CDR3 is CSVRGGKLFF. The DNA for the CDR3 is TGCAGCGTGCGGGGGGGAAAACTGTTTTTT.

On this clonotype itself: Relative to the germline gene, one junction end is altered; a read error may explain this. This sequence joins TRBV10-3 and TRBJ1-4, with unresolved D. The CDR3 totals 14 residues. The germline gives CDR1 ENHRY, CDR2 SYGVKD. The CDR3 nucleotides are TGTGCCAGCAGTGAGTCCGCAGGTAATGAAAAACTGTTTTTT. This translates into CASSESAGNEKLFF.